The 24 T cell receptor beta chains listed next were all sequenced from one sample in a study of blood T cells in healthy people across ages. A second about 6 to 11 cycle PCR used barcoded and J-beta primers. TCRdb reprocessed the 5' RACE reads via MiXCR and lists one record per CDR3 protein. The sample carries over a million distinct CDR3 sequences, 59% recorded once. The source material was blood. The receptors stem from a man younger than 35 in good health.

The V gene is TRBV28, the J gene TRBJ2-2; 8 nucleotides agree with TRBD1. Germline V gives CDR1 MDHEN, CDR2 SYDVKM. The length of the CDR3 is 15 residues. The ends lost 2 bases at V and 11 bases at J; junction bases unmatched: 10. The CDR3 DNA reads TGTGCCAGCAGTTTACTGCGGACAGGGAATAATGAGCTGTTTTTT. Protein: CASSLLRTGNNELFF.

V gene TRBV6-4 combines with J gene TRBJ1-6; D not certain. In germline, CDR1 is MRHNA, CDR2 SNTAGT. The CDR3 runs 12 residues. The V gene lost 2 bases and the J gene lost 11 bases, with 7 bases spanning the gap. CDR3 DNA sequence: TGTGCCAGCAGTGACGCCCTGACACCCCTCCACTTT. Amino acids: CASSDALTPLHF.

The CDR3 sequence: CASSLQGNYQPQHF. The CDR3, as DNA: TGTGCCAGCAGCTTACAGGGTAACTATCAGCCCCAGCATTTT. V usage is TRBV7-8 and J usage is TRBJ1-5, with a possible D match to TRBD1 (5 bases). The CDR3 runs to 14 residues. CDR1 SGHVS and CDR2 FQNEAQ come from the germline V gene. The ends were cut back, 2 bases at V and 5 bases at J, with 10 bases in the middle. The full variable domain, completed using reference TRBV7-8 and TRBJ1-5, is GAGVSQSPRYKVAKRGQDVALRCDPISGHVSLFWYQQALGQGPEFLTYFQNEAQLDKSGLPSDRFFAERPEGSVSTLKIQRTQQEDSAVYLCASSLQGNYQPQHFGDGTRLSIL.

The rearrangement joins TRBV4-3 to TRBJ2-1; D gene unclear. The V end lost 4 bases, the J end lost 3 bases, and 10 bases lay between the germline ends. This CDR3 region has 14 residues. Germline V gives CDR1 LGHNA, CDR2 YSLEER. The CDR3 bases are TGCGCCAGCAGCCTAAATCCCAACTACAATGAGCAGTTCTTC. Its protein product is CASSLNPNYNEQFF.

The CDR3 nucleotides are TGTGCCAGCAGCTTAGTCAACCGGGACAGGGGCAACAATGAGCAGTTCTTC. Translation: CASSLVNRDRGNNEQFF. The chain couples TRBV13 to TRBJ2-1, with 10 bases fitting TRBD1. Germline values: CDR1 PRHDT, CDR2 FYEKMQ (reference sequence). The CDR3 extends over 17 amino acids. V shed 1 base, J shed 5 bases, and the junction held 8 bases outside the gene matches.

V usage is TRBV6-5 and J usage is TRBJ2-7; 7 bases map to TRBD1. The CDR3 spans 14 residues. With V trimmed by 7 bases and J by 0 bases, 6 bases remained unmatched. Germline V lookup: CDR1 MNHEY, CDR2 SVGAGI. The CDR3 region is CASKGTASSYEQYF. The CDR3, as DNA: TGTGCCAGCAAAGGGACAGCAAGCTCCTACGAGCAGTACTTC.

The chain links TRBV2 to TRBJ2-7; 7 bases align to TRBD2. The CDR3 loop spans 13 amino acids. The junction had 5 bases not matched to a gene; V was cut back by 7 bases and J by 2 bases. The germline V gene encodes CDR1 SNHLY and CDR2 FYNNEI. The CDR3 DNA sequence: TGTGCCAGCACCTACAGCGGGGCCTACGAGCAGTACTTC. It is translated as CASTYSGAYEQYF. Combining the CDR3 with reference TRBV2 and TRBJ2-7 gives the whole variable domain EPEVTQTPSHQVTQMGQEVILRCVPISNHLYFYWYRQILGQKVEFLVSFYNNEISEKSEIFDDQFSVERPDGSNFTLKIRSTKLEDSAMYFCASTYSGAYEQYFGPGTRLTVT.

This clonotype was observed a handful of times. As DNA, the CDR3 is TGTGCCAGCAGGACGGACAGGGAGGCTGGAAACACCATATATTTT. Its translation is CASRTDREAGNTIYF. The chain combines TRBV7-9 with TRBJ1-3, with 8 nucleotides matching TRBD1. The V and J ends lost 6 bases and 2 bases, in that order; junction bases with no gene match: 6. The CDR3 length is 15 residues. Germline V CDR1 and CDR2: SEHNR, FQNEAQ (reference sequence).

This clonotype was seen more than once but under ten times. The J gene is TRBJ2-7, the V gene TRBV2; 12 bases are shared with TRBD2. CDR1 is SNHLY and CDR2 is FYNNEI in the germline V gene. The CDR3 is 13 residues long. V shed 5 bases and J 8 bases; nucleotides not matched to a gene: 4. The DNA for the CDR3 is TGTGCCAGCAGTCAAGGACTAGCGGGAAAGCAGTACTTC. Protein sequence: CASSQGLAGKQYF.

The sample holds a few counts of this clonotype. CDR3: CASSYGAGADQETQYF. As DNA, the CDR3 is TGTGCCAGCAGTTACGGGGCAGGGGCTGACCAAGAGACCCAGTACTTC. The genes are TRBV6-5 and TRBJ2-5, with a possible D match to TRBD1 (6 bases). Germline CDR1 MNHEY, CDR2 SVGAGI. The CDR3 contains 16 residues. Trimming took 2 bases from V and 0 from J, leaving 13 bases between them.

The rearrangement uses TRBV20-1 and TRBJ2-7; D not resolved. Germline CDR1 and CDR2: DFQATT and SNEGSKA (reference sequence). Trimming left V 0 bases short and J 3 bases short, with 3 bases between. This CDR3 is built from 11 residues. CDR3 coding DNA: TGCAGTGCTAGAGAATACTACGAGCAGTACTTC. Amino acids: CSAREYYEQYF.

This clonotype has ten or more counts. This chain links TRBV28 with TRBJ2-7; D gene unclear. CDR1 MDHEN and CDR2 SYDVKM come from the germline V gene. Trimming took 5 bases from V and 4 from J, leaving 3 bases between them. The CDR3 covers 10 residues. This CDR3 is CASSRYEQYF. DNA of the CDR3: TGTGCCAGCAGTAGGTACGAGCAGTACTTC.

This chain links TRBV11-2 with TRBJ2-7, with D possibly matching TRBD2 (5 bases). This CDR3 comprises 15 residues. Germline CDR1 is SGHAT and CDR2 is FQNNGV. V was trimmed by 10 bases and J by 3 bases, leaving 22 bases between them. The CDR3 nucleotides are TGTGCCACTCGACCTTCCATAGCGAGAAACTACGAGCAGTACTTC. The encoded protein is CATRPSIARNYEQYF.

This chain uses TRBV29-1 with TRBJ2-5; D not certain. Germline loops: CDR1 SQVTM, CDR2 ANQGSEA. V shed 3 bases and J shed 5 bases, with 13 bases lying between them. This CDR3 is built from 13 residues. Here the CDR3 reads CSVDDTNGETQYF. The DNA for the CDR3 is TGCAGCGTTGACGACACGAACGGGGAGACCCAGTACTTC. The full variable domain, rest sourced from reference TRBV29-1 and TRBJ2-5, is SAVISQKPSRDICQRGTSLTIQCQVDSQVTMMFWYRQQPGQSLTLIATANQGSEATYESGFVIDKFPISRPNLTFSTLTVSNMSPEDSSIYLCSVDDTNGETQYFGPGTRLLVL.

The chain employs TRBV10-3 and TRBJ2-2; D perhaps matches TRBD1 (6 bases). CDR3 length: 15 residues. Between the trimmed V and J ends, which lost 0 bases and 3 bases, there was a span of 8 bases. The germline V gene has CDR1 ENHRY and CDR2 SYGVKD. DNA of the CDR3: TGTGCCATCAGTGAGTCACAGGGACACACCGGGGAGCTGTTTTTT. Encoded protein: CAISESQGHTGELFF.

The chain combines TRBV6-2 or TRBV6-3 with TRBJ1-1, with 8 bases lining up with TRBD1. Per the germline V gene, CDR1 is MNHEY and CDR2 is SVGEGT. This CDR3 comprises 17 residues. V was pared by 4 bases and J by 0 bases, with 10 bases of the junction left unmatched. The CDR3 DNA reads TGTGCCAGCAGTTTCGACAGGGGTATCTTCGTGAACACTGAAGCTTTCTTT. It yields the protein CASSFDRGIFVNTEAFF.

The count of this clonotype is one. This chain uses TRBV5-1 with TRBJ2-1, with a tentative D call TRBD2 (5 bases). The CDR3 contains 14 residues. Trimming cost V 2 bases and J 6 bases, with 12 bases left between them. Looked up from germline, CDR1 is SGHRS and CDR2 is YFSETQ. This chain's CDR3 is CASSLAERVNEQFF. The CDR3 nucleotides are TGCGCCAGCAGCTTAGCGGAACGGGTCAATGAGCAGTTCTTC.

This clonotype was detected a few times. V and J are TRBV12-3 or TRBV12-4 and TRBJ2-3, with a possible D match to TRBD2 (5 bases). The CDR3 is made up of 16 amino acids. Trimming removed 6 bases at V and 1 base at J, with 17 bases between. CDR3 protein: CASSTTGNRRTDTQYF. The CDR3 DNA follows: TGTGCCAGCAGCACGACCGGGAACAGACGCACAGATACGCAGTATTTT.

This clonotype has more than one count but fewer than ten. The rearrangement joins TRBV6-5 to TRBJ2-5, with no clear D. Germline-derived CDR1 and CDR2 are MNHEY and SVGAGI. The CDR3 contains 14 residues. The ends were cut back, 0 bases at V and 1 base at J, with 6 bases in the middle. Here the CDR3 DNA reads TGTGCCAGCAGTTACTCGCCGGTCCAAGAGACCCAGTACTTC. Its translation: CASSYSPVQETQYF.

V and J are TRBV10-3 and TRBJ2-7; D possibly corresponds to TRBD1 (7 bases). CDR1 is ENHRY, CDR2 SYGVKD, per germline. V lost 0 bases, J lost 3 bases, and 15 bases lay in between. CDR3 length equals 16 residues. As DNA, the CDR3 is TGTGCCATCAGTGAGTCGTTTCCAGGGGGGCTCTACGAGCAGTACTTC. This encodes CAISESFPGGLYEQYF.

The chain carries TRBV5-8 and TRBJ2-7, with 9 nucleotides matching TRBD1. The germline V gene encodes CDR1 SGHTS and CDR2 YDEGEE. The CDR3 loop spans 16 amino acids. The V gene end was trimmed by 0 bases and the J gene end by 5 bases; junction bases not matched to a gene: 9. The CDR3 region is CASSLGWDRDLHEQYF. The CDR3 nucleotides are TGTGCCAGCAGCTTGGGATGGGACAGGGATCTCCACGAGCAGTACTTC.

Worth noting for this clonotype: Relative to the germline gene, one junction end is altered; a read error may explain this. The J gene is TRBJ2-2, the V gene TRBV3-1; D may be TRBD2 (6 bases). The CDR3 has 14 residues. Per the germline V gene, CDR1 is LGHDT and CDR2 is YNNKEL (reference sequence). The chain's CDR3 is CASSQADMSGGLFF. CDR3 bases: TGTGCCAGCAGCCAAGCGGACATGTCCGGGGGGCTGTTTTTT.

CDR3 region: CASSSRTASSYEQYF. CDR3 coding DNA: TGTGCCAGCAGCTCCAGGACAGCGAGCTCCTACGAGCAGTACTTC. V gene TRBV5-4 combines with J gene TRBJ2-7; tentatively, D is TRBD1 (6 bases). From germline, CDR1 is SGHNT and CDR2 YYREEE (reference sequence). V gave up 3 bases and J gave up 0 bases, with 13 bases separating them. This CDR3 is 15 amino acids long. Full variable domain (remainder filled in from reference TRBV5-4 and TRBJ2-7): ETGVTQSPTHLIKTRGQQVTLRCSSQSGHNTVSWYQQALGQGPQFIFQYYREEENGRGNFPPRFSGLQFPNYSSELNVNALELDDSALYLCASSSRTASSYEQYFGPGTRLTVT.

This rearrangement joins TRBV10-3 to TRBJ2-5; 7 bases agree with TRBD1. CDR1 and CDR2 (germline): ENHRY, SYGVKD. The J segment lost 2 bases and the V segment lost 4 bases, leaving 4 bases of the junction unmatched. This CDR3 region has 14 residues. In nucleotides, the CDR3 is TGTGCCATCAGTGGGGACAGACTTCAAGAGACCCAGTACTTC. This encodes CAISGDRLQETQYF.